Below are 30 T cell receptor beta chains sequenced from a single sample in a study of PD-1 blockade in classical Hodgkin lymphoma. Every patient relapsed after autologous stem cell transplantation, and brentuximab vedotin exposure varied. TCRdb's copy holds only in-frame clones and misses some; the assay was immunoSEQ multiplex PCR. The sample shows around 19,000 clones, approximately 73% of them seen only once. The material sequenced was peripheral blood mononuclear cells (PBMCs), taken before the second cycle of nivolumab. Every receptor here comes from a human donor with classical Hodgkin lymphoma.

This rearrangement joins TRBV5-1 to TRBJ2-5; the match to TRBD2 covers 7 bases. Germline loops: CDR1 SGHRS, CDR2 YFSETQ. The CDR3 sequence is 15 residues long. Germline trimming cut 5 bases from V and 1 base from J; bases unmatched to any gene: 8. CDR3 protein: CASSTSGNLQETQYF. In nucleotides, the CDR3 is TGCGCCAGCAGTACAAGCGGGAACCTCCAAGAGACCCAGTACTTC.

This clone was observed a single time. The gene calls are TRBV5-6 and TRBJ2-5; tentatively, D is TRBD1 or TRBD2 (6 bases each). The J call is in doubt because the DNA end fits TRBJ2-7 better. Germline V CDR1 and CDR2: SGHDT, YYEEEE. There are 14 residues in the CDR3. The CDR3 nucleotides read TGTGCCAGCAGCATAGGAGGGGACACCTACGAGCAGTACTTC. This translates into CASSIGGDTYEQYF.

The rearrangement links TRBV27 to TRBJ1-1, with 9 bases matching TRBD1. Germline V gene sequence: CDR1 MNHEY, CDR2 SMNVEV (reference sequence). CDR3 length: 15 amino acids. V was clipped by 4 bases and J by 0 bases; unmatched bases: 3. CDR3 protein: CASSSGTGMNTEAFF. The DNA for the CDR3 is TGTGCCAGCAGTTCGGGGACAGGGATGAACACTGAAGCTTTCTTT.

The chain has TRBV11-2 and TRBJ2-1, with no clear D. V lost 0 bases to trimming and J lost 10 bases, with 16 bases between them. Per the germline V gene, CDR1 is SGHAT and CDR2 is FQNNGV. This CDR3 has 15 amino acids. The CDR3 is CASSLDRALVKEQFF. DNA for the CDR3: TGTGCCAGCAGCTTAGATCGGGCGCTGGTAAAAGAGCAGTTCTTC. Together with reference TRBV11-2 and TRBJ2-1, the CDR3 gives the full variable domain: EAGVAQSPRYKIIEKRQSVAFWCNPISGHATLYWYQQILGQGPKLLIQFQNNGVVDDSQLPKDRFSAERLKGVDSTLKIQPAKLEDSAVYLCASSLDRALVKEQFFGPGTRLTVL.

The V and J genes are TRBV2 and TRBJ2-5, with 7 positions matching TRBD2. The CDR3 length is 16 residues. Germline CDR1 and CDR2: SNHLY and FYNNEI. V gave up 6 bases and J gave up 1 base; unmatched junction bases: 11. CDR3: CASSPREGRVQETQYF. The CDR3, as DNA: TGTGCCAGCAGCCCCAGGGAGGGGAGGGTCCAAGAGACCCAGTACTTC.

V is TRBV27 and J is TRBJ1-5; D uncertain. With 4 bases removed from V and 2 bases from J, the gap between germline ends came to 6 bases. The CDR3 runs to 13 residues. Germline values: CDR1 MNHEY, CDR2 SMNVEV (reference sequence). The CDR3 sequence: CASSWAGNQPQHF. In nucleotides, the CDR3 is TGTGCCAGCAGTTGGGCAGGCAATCAGCCCCAGCATTTT.

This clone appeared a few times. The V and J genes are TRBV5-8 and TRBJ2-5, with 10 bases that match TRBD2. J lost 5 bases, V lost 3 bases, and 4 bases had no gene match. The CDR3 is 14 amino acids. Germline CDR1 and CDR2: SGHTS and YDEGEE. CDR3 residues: CASSSKTSGETQYF. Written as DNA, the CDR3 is TGTGCCAGCAGCTCCAAGACTAGCGGGGAGACCCAGTACTTC.

The CDR3 spells CASTIWDAGF. CDR3 sequence (DNA): TGTGCCAGCACCATATGGGACGCGGGGTTC. V and J are TRBV21-1 and TRBJ1-2. TRBV21-1 is listed as a pseudogene. The CDR3 runs 10 residues.

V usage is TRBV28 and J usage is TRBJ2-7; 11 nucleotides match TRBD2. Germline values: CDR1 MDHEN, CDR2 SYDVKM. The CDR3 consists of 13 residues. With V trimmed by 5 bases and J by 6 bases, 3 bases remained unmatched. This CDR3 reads CASSPGLAVEQYF. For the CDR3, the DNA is TGTGCCAGCAGTCCGGGACTAGCGGTCGAGCAGTACTTC. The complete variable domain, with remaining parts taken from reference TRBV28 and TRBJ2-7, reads DVKVTQSSRYLVKRTGEKVFLECVQDMDHENMFWYRQDPGLGLRLIYFSYDVKMKEKGDIPEGYSVSREKKERFSLILESASTNQTSMYLCASSPGLAVEQYFGPGTRLTVT.

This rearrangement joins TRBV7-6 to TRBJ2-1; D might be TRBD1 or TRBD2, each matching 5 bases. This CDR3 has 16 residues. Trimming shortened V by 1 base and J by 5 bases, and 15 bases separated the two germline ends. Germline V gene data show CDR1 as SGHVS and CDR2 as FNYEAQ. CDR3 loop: CASSLVVGPSNNEQFF. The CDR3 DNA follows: TGTGCCAGCAGCTTAGTTGTGGGACCCAGCAACAATGAGCAGTTCTTC.

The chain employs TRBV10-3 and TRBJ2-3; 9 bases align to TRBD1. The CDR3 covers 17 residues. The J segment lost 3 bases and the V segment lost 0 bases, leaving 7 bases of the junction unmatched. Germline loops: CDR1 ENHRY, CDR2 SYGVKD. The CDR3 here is CAISESTTGGLTDTQYF. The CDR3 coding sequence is TGTGCCATCAGTGAGTCGACGACAGGGGGTCTTACAGATACGCAGTATTTT.

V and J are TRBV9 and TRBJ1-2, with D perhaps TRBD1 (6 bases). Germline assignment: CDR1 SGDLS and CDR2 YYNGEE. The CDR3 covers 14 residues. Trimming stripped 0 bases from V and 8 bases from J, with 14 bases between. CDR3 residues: CASSVETGRGGYTF. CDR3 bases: TGTGCCAGCAGCGTAGAAACAGGGAGAGGGGGCTACACCTTC.

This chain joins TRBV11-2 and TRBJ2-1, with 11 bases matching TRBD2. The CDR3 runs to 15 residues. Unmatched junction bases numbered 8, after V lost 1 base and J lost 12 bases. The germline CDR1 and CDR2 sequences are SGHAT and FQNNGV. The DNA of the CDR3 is TGTGCCAGCAGCTTAGTAGCGGGAGGGCCCGAACTGCAGTTCTTC. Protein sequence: CASSLVAGGPELQFF.

This CDR3 reads CASSPQQGNTIYF. The CDR3, as DNA: TGTGCCAGCTCACCACAACAGGGAAACACCATATATTTT. The chain combines TRBV18 with TRBJ1-3; D gene unclear. V lost 1 base and J 4 bases, leaving 5 bases between the germline ends. The CDR3 has 13 residues. Germline CDR1 is KGHSH and CDR2 is LQKENI.

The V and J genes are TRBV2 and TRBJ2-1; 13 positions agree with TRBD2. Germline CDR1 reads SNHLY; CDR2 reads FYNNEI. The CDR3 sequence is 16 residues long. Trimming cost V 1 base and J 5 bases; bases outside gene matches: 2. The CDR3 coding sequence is TGTGCCAGCAGTGAAGTGGGACTAGCGGGACACAATGAGCAGTTCTTC. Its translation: CASSEVGLAGHNEQFF.

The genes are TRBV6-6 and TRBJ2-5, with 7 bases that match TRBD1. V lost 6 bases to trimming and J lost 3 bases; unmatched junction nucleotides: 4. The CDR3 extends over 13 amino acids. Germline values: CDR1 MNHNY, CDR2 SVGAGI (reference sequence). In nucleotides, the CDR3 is TGTGCCAGCAGCGACAGGGAAGAAGAGACCCAGTACTTC. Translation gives CASSDREEETQYF.

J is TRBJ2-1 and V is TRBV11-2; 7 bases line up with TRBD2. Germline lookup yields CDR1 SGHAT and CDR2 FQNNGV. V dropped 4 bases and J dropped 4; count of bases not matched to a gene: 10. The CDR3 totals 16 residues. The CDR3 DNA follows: TGTGCCAGCAGCTCCGCTCGTGCGGGAGCATACAATGAGCAGTTCTTC. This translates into CASSSARAGAYNEQFF.

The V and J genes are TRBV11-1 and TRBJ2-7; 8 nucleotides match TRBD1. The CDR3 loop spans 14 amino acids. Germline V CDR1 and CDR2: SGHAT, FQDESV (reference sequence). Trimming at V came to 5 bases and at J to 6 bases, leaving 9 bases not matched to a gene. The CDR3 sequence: CASSRTGNSREQYF. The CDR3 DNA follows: TGTGCCAGCAGCCGGACAGGGAATTCGCGCGAGCAGTACTTC.

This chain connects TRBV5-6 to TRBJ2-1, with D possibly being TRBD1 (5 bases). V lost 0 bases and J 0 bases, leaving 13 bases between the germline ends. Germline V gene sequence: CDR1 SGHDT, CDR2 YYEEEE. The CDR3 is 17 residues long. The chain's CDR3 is CASSLVWGPSSYNEQFF. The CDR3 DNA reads TGTGCCAGCAGCTTGGTTTGGGGCCCTAGCTCCTACAATGAGCAGTTCTTC. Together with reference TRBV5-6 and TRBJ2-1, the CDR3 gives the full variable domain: DAGVTQSPTHLIKTRGQQVTLRCSPKSGHDTVSWYQQALGQGPQFIFQYYEEEERQRGNFPDRFSGHQFPNYSSELNVNALLLGDSALYLCASSLVWGPSSYNEQFFGPGTRLTVL.

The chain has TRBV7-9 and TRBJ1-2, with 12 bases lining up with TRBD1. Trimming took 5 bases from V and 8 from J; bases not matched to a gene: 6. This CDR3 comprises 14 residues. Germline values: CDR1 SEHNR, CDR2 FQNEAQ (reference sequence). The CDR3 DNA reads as TGTGCCAGCAGCCCGGGACAGGGGGCGCGCGGCTACACCTTC. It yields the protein CASSPGQGARGYTF.

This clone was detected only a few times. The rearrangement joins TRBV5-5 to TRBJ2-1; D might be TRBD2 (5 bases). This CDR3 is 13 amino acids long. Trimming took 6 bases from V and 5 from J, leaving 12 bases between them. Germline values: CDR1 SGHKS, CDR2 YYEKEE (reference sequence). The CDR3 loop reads CASTPRGDNEQFF. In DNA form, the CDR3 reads TGTGCCAGCACCCCCCGGGGTGACAATGAGCAGTTCTTC. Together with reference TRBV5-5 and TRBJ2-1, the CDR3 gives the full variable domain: DAGVTQSPTHLIKTRGQQVTLRCSPISGHKSVSWYQQVLGQGPQFIFQYYEKEERGRGNFPDRFSARQFPNYSSELNVNALLLGDSALYLCASTPRGDNEQFFGPGTRLTVL.

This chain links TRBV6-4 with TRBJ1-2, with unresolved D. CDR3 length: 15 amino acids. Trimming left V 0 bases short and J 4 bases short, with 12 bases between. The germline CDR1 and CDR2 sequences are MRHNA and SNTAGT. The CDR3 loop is CASSDSKSGFYGYTF. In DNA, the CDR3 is TGTGCCAGCAGTGACTCGAAGTCGGGGTTCTATGGCTACACCTTC.

The CDR3 DNA reads as TGTGCCAGCAGCGTAGGGGCTAGCGGAGGACTCACAGATACGCAGTATTTT. Encoded protein: CASSVGASGGLTDTQYF. This sequence joins TRBV9 and TRBJ2-3, with 7 bases lining up with TRBD2. Unmatched junction bases numbered 9, after V lost 0 bases and J lost 2 bases. The CDR3 has 17 amino acids. The V gene's germline CDR1 is SGDLS and CDR2 YYNGEE.

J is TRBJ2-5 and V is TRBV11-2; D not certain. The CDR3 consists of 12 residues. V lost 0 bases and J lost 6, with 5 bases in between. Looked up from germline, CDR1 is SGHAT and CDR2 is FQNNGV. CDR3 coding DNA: TGTGCCAGCAGCTTAGAGATACAGACCCAGTACTTC. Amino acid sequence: CASSLEIQTQYF. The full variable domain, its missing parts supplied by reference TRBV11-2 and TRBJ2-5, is EAGVAQSPRYKIIEKRQSVAFWCNPISGHATLYWYQQILGQGPKLLIQFQNNGVVDDSQLPKDRFSAERLKGVDSTLKIQPAKLEDSAVYLCASSLEIQTQYFGPGTRLLVL.

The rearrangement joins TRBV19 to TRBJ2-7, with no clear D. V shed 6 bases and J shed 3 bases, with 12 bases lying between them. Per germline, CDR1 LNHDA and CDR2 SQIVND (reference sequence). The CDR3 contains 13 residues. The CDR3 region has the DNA TGTGCCAGTAGCACAAGTCCAGGCTACGAGCAGTACTTC. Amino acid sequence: CASSTSPGYEQYF.

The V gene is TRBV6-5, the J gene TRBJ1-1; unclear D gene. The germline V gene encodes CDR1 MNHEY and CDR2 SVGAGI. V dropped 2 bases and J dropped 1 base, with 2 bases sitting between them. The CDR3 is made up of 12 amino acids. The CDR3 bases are TGTGCCAGCAGTTACCGGAACACTGAAGCTTTCTTT. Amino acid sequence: CASSYRNTEAFF.

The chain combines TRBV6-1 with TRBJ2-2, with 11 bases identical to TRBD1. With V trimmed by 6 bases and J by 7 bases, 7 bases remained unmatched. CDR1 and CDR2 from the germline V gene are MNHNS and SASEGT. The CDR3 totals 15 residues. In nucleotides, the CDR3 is TGTGCCAGCAGCCGGACAGGGGGCTTTGGCGGGGAGCTGTTTTTT. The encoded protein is CASSRTGGFGGELFF.

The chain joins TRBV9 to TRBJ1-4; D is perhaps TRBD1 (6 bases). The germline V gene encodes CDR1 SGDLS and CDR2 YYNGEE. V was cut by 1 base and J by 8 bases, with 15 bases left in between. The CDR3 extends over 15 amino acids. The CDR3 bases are TGTGCCAGCAGCGTATTGGGGACAAGGAACGAAAAACTGTTTTTT. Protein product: CASSVLGTRNEKLFF.

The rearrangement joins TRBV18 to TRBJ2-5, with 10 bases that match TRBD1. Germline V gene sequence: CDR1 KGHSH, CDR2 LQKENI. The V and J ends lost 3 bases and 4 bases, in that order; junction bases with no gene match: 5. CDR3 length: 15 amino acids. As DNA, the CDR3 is TGTGCCAGCTCACCGGGACAGGGGACGCGAGAGACCCAGTACTTC. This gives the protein CASSPGQGTRETQYF. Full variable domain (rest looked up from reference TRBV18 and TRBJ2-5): NAGVMQNPRHLVRRRGQEARLRCSPMKGHSHVYWYRQLPEEGLKFMVYLQKENIIDESGMPKERFSAEFPKEGPSILRIQQVVRGDSAAYFCASSPGQGTRETQYFGPGTRLLVL.

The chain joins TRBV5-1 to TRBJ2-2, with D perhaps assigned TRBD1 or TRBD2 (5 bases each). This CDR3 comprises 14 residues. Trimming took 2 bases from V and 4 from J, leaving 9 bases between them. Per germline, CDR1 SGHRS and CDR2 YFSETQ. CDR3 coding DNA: TGCGCCAGCAGCTTAAATGGGGGCACCGGGGAGCTGTTTTTT. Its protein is CASSLNGGTGELFF.